One T cell receptor (beta chain) is described in this entry. What it binds is not known. Treatment: 10-day PBMC culture with coronavirus spike peptide pools or control peptides (ViraFEST assay). Positive PCR results dated from March to December 2020, before the US Alpha, Beta and Delta variants. With about ten days of culture completed, CD4+ T cells were isolated by negative selection. V was cut by 0 bases and J by 3 bases, with 14 bases left in between. This CDR3 has 15 residues. Germline V gives CDR1 DFQATT, CDR2 SNEGSKA (reference sequence). CD4+ T cells that had been cultured provided DNA sequenced with the Oncomine TCR Beta short-read assay. Genomic DNA was isolated from cultured CD4+ T cells. In TCRdb, the PCR reads were re-called with MiXCR into one record per CDR3 protein. The sample contains 9,000 to 10,000 distinct CDR3 sequences, approximately 49% of which appear only once. This sample is part of a study of vaccination and CD4 T cells after COVID-19.

This TCR derives from a human donor who had recovered from COVID-19. The sample comprised CD4+ T cells from blood, cultured in vitro. The rearrangement uses TRBV20-1 and TRBJ1-2; TRBD1 might be the D (5 bases). DNA of the CDR3: TGCAGTGCTAGAGATTCCAGCGGGGCTTACTATGGCTACACCTTC. This translates into CSARDSSGAYYGYTF.